This is a list of T cell receptor beta chains from one sample in a study of blood T cell repertoires in COVID-19. TCRdb's table, derived via immunoSEQ multiplex PCR, lists solely in-frame clones and lacks some. The sample holds 150,000 to 250,000 clones; 75% to 85% are singletons and the top ten take 10% to 15%. The sample taken for sequencing was PBMCs or T cells enriched from blood (not recorded which). The source is a man aged 40-49 years who had recovered from COVID-19. CDR3s include the opening cysteine and the closing phenylalanine or tryptophan. D genes are given only for firm matches. A row's size may be missing; if present it is once, few, many or a size class.

J gene,clone size,D gene,V gene,CDR3 DNA,CDR3 protein
TRBJ1-4,once,NA,TRBV5-1,TGCGCCAGCAGCTTGGGCCGGTCTCCGCCTAATGAAAAACTGTTTTTT,CASSLGRSPPNEKLFF
TRBJ1-5,NA,NA,TRBV2,TGTGCCAGCAGTACAACCCTCGGACAGTCAGGTTGGAGCAATCAGCCCCAGCATTTT,CASSTTLGQSGWSNQPQHF
TRBJ1-1,NA,NA,TRBV2,TGTGCCAGCAGTCCTACAGGAATGAACACTGAAGCTTTCTTT,CASSPTGMNTEAFF
TRBJ2-1,NA,TRBD2,TRBV27,TGTGCCAGCAGTTCGCTGGGTAGCGGGAGAGGCTCCTACAATGAGCAGTTCTTC,CASSSLGSGRGSYNEQFF
TRBJ1-5,once,TRBD1,TRBV29-1,TGCAGCTATACAGGGGGCAACAATCAGCCCCAGCATTTT,CSYTGGNNQPQHF
TRBJ2-1,NA,TRBD2,TRBV7-2,TGTGCCAGCAGCAGAGGGACTATACAATACAATGAGCAGTTCTTC,CASSRGTIQYNEQFF
TRBJ1-2,NA,NA,TRBV3-1/TRBV3-2,TGTGCCAGCAGCCAAGATGGGGCGCTTGGCAATGGCTACACCTTC,CASSQDGALGNGYTF
TRBJ2-1,NA,NA,TRBV30,TGTGCCTGGACCCCCCGAGCGGGCTACAATGAGCAGTTCTTC,CAWTPRAGYNEQFF
TRBJ2-2,NA,NA,TRBV2,TGTGCCAGCAGTGAAGCGCGAAGGGGGAGGGCCACCACCGGGGAGCTGTTTTTT,CASSEARRGRATTGELFF
TRBJ2-7,NA,NA,TRBV2,TGTGCCAGCAGTGGGCCTATCAGGGATACCTACGAGCAGTACTTC,CASSGPIRDTYEQYF
TRBJ1-5,few,NA,TRBV3-1/TRBV3-2,TGTGCCAGCAGCCCACCCCTGATAGATCAGCCCCAGCATTTT,CASSPPLIDQPQHF
TRBJ1-6,NA,TRBD1,TRBV7-3,TGTGCCAGCAGCTTAACAGGGGGCGGACATAATTCACCCCTCCACTTT,CASSLTGGGHNSPLHF
TRBJ2-1,NA,TRBD2,TRBV13,TGTGCCAGCAGCTCCCCAGCGGGAGCGGTTAATGAGCAGTTCTTC,CASSSPAGAVNEQFF
TRBJ2-2,NA,TRBD2,TRBV7-7,TGTGCTAGCAGCTTAGGAGGGACTAGCGGGAGCAGGGAGCTGTTTTTT,CASSLGGTSGSRELFF
TRBJ2-3,NA,NA,TRBV9,TGTGCCAGCAGCGTAGCTGTGGGAGATTTAGATACGCAGTATTTT,CASSVAVGDLDTQYF
TRBJ2-1,NA,NA,TRBV3-1/TRBV3-2,TGTGCCAGCAGCCAAGCCGTGAGGTGGTTCTTC,CASSQAVRWFF
TRBJ1-4,NA,TRBD1,TRBV2,TGTGCCAGCAGTGAAGGGAGACAGGGGTATGAAAAACTGTTTTTT,CASSEGRQGYEKLFF
TRBJ2-5,NA,NA,TRBV7-9,TGTGCCAGCAGCTCTAGACTAGGAGCGGAGAGGGAGACCCAGTACTTC,CASSSRLGAERETQYF
TRBJ2-2,few,NA,TRBV6-5,TGTGCCAGCAGTTACTCAACAGGGTCGGTCGGGGAGCTGTTTTTT,CASSYSTGSVGELFF
TRBJ1-2,NA,TRBD1,TRBV5-6,TGTGCCAGCAGCGACACCGGGACAGGGGAAACTGGCTACACCTTC,CASSDTGTGETGYTF
TRBJ2-1,NA,TRBD2,TRBV6-2/TRBV6-3,TGTGCCAGCAGTTACCCCCTACTAGCGGGAGGCAGGAATGAGCAGTTCTTC,CASSYPLLAGGRNEQFF
TRBJ2-5,NA,TRBD2,TRBV24-1,TGTGCCACCAGTGACAGGACTAGCCCTGAGACCCAGTACTTC,CATSDRTSPETQYF
TRBJ2-1,few,TRBD2,TRBV6-5,TGTGCCAGCGGGAGACTAGCGGGTGACAATGAGCAGTTCTTC,CASGRLAGDNEQFF
TRBJ1-1,NA,NA,TRBV9,TGTGCCAGCAGCGGCGAAGTGAACACTGAAGCTTTCTTT,CASSGEVNTEAFF
TRBJ1-1,once,NA,TRBV5-1,TGCGCCAGCAGCCTTCTTGGGCTCACTGAAGCTTTCTTT,CASSLLGLTEAFF
TRBJ1-1,NA,NA,TRBV30,TGTGCCTGGAGTGTACTAGGCAGCACTGAAGCTTTCTTT,CAWSVLGSTEAFF
TRBJ2-5,NA,TRBD1,TRBV2,TGTGCCAGCAGAAATACAGGGGGTGCCCAAGAGACCCAGTACTTC,CASRNTGGAQETQYF
TRBJ1-2,NA,NA,TRBV7-2,TGTGCCAGCAGCTTAGCCGCAGGGGTCGTTATGGATGGCTACACCTTC,CASSLAAGVVMDGYTF
TRBJ2-1,NA,TRBD1,TRBV27,TGTGCCAGCAGTCGGACAGGGACTAATGAGCAGTTCTTC,CASSRTGTNEQFF
TRBJ2-7,NA,TRBD2,TRBV27,TGTGCCAGCAGTGGGACTAGCGGAGCCTACGAGCAGTACTTC,CASSGTSGAYEQYF
TRBJ1-3,few,NA,TRBV7-2,TGTGCCAGCAGCTTAGAGTTGTGGAGTAAGAACACCATATATTTT,CASSLELWSKNTIYF